This T cell receptor (beta chain) originates from a study of T cells after yellow fever vaccination. Whole-study context: Low-cell-number fractions underwent preparation using SMART-Seq v4 Ultra Low Input.

The study made its TCR cDNA through 5'RACE template switching. That step introduced a universal primer site along with UMIs. Using its own MiXCR run on the 5' RACE reads, TCRdb lists one record per CDR3 protein. The sample gives about 240,000 distinct CDR3 sequences, about 7% of which show up once; about 0.85% is in the top ten. The germline CDR1 and CDR2 sequences are SGHTA and FQGNSA. The V segment lost 3 bases and the J segment 5 bases; nucleotides outside the gene matches: 4. The CDR3 has 14 residues. V usage is TRBV7-2 and J usage is TRBJ2-1; 7 nucleotides match TRBD1. This clonotype was sampled from a man in his thirties or forties who received the YFV17D yellow fever vaccine. The input for sequencing was CD4+ T cells sorted from PBMCs, taken 15 days after the yellow fever booster vaccination. The CDR3 nucleotides are TGTGCCAGCAGCTTCCGGGACAGAGACAATGAGCAGTTCTTC. It codes for CASSFRDRDNEQFF.